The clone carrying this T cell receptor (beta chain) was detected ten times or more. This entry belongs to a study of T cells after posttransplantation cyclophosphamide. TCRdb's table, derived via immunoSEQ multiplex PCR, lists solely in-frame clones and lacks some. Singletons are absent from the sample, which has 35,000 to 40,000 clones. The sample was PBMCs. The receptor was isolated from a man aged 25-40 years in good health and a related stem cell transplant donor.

The CDR3 spells CASSQGPGVNTGELFF. CDR3 bases: TGCGCCAGCAGCCAAGGGCCAGGAGTTAACACCGGGGAGCTGTTTTTT. V and J are TRBV4-1 and TRBJ2-2; no clear D gene. There are 16 residues in the CDR3. Germline loops: CDR1 MGHRA, CDR2 YSYEKL. Trimming stripped 1 base from V and 2 bases from J, with 11 bases between.